This T cell receptor (beta chain) was recovered during a study of blood T cell repertoires in COVID-19. On the study more broadly: Sites across the United States, Italy and Spain contributed samples from acute and convalescent COVID-19. PBMCs, B-cell-depleted T cells, or T cells were the source of the cDNA or gDNA that made up the material.

The germline V gene has CDR1 SGHVS and CDR2 FQNEAQ. The CDR3 extends over 14 amino acids. The trim removed 1 base at V and 6 bases at J, leaving 5 bases unmatched. Under the authors' procedure: Amplification of reference gene primers was used by the study to estimate nucleated cell counts. Profiling relied on immunoSEQ multiplex PCR, and the TCRdb table lists in-frame clones only, not all of them. Clone size and the V and J calls come from that table; the DNA yielded D and trimming. The sample consists of roughly 35,000 clones, around nine tenths of them appearing once. This clone was detected only once.

The sample was peripheral blood. The sequence was collected from a man aged 60-69 years with active COVID-19. This rearrangement joins TRBV7-8 to TRBJ1-2, with 7 nucleotides matching TRBD1. The CDR3 bases are TGTGCCAGCAGCTTAGTAGAAAGGGGGCATGGCTACACCTTC. It encodes CASSLVERGHGYTF.